The clone carrying this TCR beta chain was seen more than once but under ten times. Its antigen remains unknown. The data are from a study of regulatory T cells in long-lasting Graves disease. Study results and limitations: Preferential use of TRBV28, TRBJ1-2 and TRBJ2-5 was seen in persistent disease. Clonotypes that were public and shared totalled 2,500 to 3,000 in persistent patients versus 966 in new patients.

CDR3 regions were amplified by Arm-PCR using iRepertoire HTBI primers to build TCR beta libraries. TCRdb re-analysed the multiplex PCR reads in MiXCR, keeping a single row per CDR3 protein. The table shows over 350,000 distinct CDR3 sequences, with 11% to 15% occurring only once. This sample's time point: newly diagnosed GD, antithyroid drugs for less than 3 months. Extracted PBMC RNA gave rise to the TCR library. V was pared by 0 bases and J by 1 base, with 13 bases between. The length of the CDR3 is 16 residues. Germline V gene sequence: CDR1 LGHNA, CDR2 YNFKEQ. In addition, the sample was reused for a study of T cells in Graves' hyperthyroidism and ophthalmopathy. This second report adds: Diagnoses rested on clinical symptoms, serum thyroxine and TRAb, thyroid ultrasound and orbital computed tomography. Primed by the HTBI set, a first-round RT-PCR was run on the TCR CDR3.

The receptor's source is a woman aged 45 to 65 with Graves disease. The material was peripheral blood mononuclear cells (PBMCs), obtained at new diagnosis, from a patient treated with antithyroid drugs. V is TRBV4-2 and J is TRBJ2-7; D is tentatively TRBD1 or TRBD2 (6 bases each). The CDR3 DNA reads TGTGCCAGCAGCCAAGAGGGGGCTAGCGCGTCCTACGAGCAGTACTTC. Residues: CASSQEGASASYEQYF.